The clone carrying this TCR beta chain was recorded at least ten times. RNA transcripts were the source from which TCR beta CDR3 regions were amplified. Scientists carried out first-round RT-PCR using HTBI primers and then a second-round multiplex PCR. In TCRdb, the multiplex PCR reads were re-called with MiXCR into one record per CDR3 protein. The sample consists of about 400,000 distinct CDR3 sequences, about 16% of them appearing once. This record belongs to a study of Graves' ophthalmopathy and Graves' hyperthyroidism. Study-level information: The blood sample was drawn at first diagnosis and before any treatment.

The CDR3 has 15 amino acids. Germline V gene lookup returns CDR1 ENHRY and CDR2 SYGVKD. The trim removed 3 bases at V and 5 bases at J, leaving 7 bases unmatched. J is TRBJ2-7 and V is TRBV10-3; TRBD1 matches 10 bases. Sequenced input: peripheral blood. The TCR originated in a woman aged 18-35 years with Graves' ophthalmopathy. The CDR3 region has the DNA TGTGCCATCAGTGACGACAGGGGGCGAATTAACGAGCAGTACTTC. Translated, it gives CAISDDRGRINEQYF.